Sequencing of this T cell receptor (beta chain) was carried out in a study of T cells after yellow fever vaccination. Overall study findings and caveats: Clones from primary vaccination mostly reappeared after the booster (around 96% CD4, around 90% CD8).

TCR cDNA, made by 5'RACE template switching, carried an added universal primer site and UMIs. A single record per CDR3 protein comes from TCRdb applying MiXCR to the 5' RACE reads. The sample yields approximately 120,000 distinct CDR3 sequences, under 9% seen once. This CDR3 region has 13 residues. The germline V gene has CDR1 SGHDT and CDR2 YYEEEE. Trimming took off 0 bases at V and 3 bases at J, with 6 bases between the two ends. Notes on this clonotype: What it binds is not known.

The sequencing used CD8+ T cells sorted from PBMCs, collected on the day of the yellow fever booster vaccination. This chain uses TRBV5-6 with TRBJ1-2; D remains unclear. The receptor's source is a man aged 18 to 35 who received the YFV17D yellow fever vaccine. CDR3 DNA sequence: TGTGCCAGCAGCTTGGAAGACGACTATGGCTACACCTTC. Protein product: CASSLEDDYGYTF.